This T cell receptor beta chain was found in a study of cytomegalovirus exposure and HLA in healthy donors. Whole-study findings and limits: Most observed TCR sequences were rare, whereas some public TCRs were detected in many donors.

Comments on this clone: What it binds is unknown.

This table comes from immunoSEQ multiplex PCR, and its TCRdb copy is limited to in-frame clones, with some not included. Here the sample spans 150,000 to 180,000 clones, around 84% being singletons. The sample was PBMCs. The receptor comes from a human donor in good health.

The CDR3 loop reads CASSLGTENTEAFF. The CDR3 DNA reads TGTGCCAGCAGTTTAGGGACAGAGAACACTGAAGCTTTCTTT. V is TRBV28 and J is TRBJ1-1; 7 bases map to TRBD1. The CDR3 is 14 residues long. V lost 2 bases to trimming and J lost 1 base; unmatched junction nucleotides: 1. CDR1 and CDR2 (germline): MDHEN, SYDVKM. Complete variable domain (other parts from reference TRBV28 and TRBJ1-1): DVKVTQSSRYLVKRTGEKVFLECVQDMDHENMFWYRQDPGLGLRLIYFSYDVKMKEKGDIPEGYSVSREKKERFSLILESASTNQTSMYLCASSLGTENTEAFFGQGTRLTVV.